The following is a T cell receptor beta chain sequence with its context. The antigen remains unidentified. The identical CDR3 is also encoded by other nucleotide sequences in the sample. cDNA prepared by RNA extraction and subsequent reverse transcription served as the template for sequencing. The table came from immunoSEQ multiplex PCR; TCRdb's copy has only in-frame clones and leaves some out. This sample carries roughly 150,000 clones, approximately 56% of them seen once, and the ten largest clones take 36%. This specimen belongs to a study of CD8+ T cells in alopecia areata. Findings and limits, study-wide: Clonality was higher in lesional than normal scalp, especially in alopecia totalis/universalis.

Sequences were obtained from CD8+ T cells sorted from blood. The sequence was collected from a human donor in good health.

The CDR3 reads CASSLNLQGRETQYF. The CDR3 DNA is TGTGCCAGCAGTTTAAATCTACAGGGCCGAGAAACCCAGTACTTC. The chain employs TRBV6-6 and TRBJ2-5; possible D gene TRBD1, 6 bases. Germline CDR1 reads MNHNY; CDR2 reads SVGAGI (reference sequence). The CDR3 covers 15 residues. V was pared by 4 bases and J by 8 bases, with 20 bases between.